This T cell receptor beta chain derives from a study of blood T cell repertoires in COVID-19. The cohort comprised adults aged about 18 to 100 years residing in some 24 US areas. Original methodology: By means of reference gene primer amplification, nucleated cell counts were estimated. Clones were read by immunoSEQ multiplex PCR, and TCRdb kept only the in-frame ones, dropping some. V, J and clone size reflect that table, while D and trimming were determined from the DNA. Counted here are around 300,000 clones, 80% to 90% occurring once; the ten biggest clones make up over 4.5%. Germline V gene lookup returns CDR1 SEHNR and CDR2 FQNEAQ (reference sequence). The CDR3 totals 15 residues. The germline V and J ends were trimmed by 3 bases and 0 bases, with 8 bases remaining between them.

This clonotype was obtained from a young man who had recovered from COVID-19. The sample taken for sequencing was PBMCs or T cells enriched from blood (not recorded which). The chain recombines TRBV7-9 with TRBJ2-2, with D possibly TRBD2 on 6 matching bases. In DNA, the CDR3 is TGTGCCAGCAGCTTCGGGGGACCGAACACCGGGGAGCTGTTTTTT. Translated, it gives CASSFGGPNTGELFF.